This TCR beta chain was identified in a study of T cell responses to AZD1222 COVID-19 vaccine. The study, taken as a whole, reports: With two AZD1222 doses given, Spike-specific TCR breadth and depth both rose.

CDR1 is LNHDA and CDR2 is SQIVND in the germline V gene (reference sequence). CDR3 length: 15 residues. V gave up 0 bases and J gave up 0 bases, with 8 bases separating them. With respect to this clone: Its target is unknown.

The repertoire was sequenced with immunoSEQ multiplex PCR; TCRdb's copy has only in-frame clones and lacks some. The sample lists 84,000 or so clones; less than 95% were seen once. The TCR originated in an adult who received the AZD1222 COVID-19 vaccine. The rearrangement uses TRBV19 and TRBJ1-2, with D uncertain. This specimen was peripheral blood, taken 28 days after the second AZD1222 dose. CDR3 protein: CASSIDRGANYGYTF. DNA for the CDR3: TGTGCCAGTAGTATAGATCGGGGAGCTAACTATGGCTACACCTTC.